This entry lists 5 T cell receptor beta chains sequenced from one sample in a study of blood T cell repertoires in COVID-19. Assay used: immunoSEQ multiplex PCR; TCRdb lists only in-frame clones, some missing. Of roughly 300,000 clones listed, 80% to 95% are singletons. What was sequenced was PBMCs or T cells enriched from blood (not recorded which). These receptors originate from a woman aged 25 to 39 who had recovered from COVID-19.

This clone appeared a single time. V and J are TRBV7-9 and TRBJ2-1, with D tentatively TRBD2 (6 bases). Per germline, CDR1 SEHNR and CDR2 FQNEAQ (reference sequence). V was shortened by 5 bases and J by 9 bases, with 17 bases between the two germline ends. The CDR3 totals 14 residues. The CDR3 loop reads CASSAYGAEGEQFF. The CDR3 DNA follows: TGTGCCAGCAGCGCATACGGGGCGGAGGGTGAGCAGTTCTTC.

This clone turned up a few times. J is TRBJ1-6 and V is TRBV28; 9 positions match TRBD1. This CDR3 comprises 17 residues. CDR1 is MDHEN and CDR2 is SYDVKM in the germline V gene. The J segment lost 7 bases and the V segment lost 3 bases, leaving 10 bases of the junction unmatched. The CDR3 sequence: CASSFQQQGAGNSPLHF. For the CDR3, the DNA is TGTGCCAGCAGTTTCCAACAACAGGGGGCTGGGAATTCACCCCTCCACTTT.

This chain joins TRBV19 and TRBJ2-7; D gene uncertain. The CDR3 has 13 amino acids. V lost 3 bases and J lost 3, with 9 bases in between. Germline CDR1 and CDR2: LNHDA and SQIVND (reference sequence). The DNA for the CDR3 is TGTGCCAGTAGTATTGGCAGTGGCTACGAGCAGTACTTC. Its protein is CASSIGSGYEQYF.

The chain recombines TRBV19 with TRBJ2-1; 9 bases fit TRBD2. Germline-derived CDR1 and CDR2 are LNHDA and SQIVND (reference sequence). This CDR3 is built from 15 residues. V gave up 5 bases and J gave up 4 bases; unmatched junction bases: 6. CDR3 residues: CASSGSGREYNEQFF. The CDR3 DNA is TGTGCCAGTAGTGGTAGCGGGAGAGAATACAATGAGCAGTTCTTC.

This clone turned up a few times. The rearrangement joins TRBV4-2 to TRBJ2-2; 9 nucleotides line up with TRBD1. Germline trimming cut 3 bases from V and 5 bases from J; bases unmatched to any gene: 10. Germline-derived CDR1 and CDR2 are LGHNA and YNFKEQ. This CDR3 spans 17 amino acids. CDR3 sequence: CASSQYPGQGKTGELFF. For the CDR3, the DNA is TGTGCCAGCAGCCAGTATCCGGGACAGGGAAAAACCGGGGAGCTGTTTTTT.